The present T cell receptor (beta chain) was sequenced within a study of T-cell reconstitution after alpha-beta-depleted transplantation in children. This clonotype was detected a few times. The antigen remains unidentified. General study points: Newly produced T cells mostly accounted for T-cell counts and diversity one year post-transplant. For some patients, TCRbeta diversity was high at day 60 because of recipient T cells and thymic progenitors that survived. About two months after transplant, alpha-beta T cells reportedly came from several hundred expanded graft clones.

The TCRbeta library was prepared with unique molecular identifiers. TCRdb processed the PCR reads anew with MiXCR; each CDR3 protein has one entry. In the table there are 780,000 or so distinct CDR3 sequences, 16% of which are singletons. Germline V gene lookup returns CDR1 MNHEY and CDR2 SVGAGI. Unmatched junction bases numbered 5, after V lost 0 bases and J lost 2 bases. The CDR3 length is 17 residues. The sample in question was PBMCs, mostly from graft donor cells, obtained 360 days after TCRalphabeta/CD19-depleted stem cell transplant. The clonotype was recovered from a male patient between 10 and 17 years old who had a stem cell transplant for acute lymphoblastic leukemia, so the T cells may come from the graft donor. The chain uses TRBV6-5 and TRBJ2-3; 10 bases fit TRBD2. The CDR3 region is CASSYSSGRSHTDTQYF. Here the CDR3 DNA reads TGTGCCAGCAGTTACTCTAGCGGGAGGTCCCACACAGATACGCAGTATTTT.